The next 22 T cell receptor beta chains were all read from a single sample in a study of blood T cells in healthy people across ages. The use of a sample-barcoded 5' primer and a J-beta primer mix characterized a second PCR of roughly 7 to 11 cycles. MiXCR was run by TCRdb on the 5' RACE reads, yielding one entry per CDR3 protein. In the table there are more than 900,000 distinct CDR3 sequences, almost 30% of which are singletons. Separately, the same data were catalogued under a study of T cells of mothers and their children.

Sequencing was carried out using blood. The receptors here all came from a woman aged 40 to 50 in good health.

This clonotype has ten or more counts. The chain joins TRBV10-3 to TRBJ2-1, with D perhaps assigned TRBD1 or TRBD2 (5 bases each). CDR1 is ENHRY, CDR2 SYGVKD, per germline. The CDR3 runs 11 residues. Trimming stripped 10 bases from V and 5 bases from J, with 9 bases between. The CDR3 sequence: CATWDDNEQFF. CDR3 sequence (DNA): TGTGCCACCTGGGACGACAATGAGCAGTTCTTC.

In its sample, this clonotype was seen a few times. CDR3 sequence: CSANRPRVGEAFF. CDR3 coding DNA: TGCAGCGCAAACAGGCCCCGGGTCGGTGAAGCTTTCTTT. This chain uses TRBV29-1 with TRBJ1-1; tentative D call: TRBD1 (5 bases). Deletions cut 7 bases from V and 7 bases from J, with 19 bases between. The CDR3 runs 13 residues. Germline V lookup: CDR1 SQVTM, CDR2 ANQGSEA.

The chain couples TRBV18 to TRBJ2-1; 11 bases match TRBD2. The CDR3 totals 17 residues. Per the germline V gene, CDR1 is KGHSH and CDR2 is LQKENI. The V segment lost 2 bases and the J segment 5 bases; nucleotides outside the gene matches: 8. In nucleotides, the CDR3 is TGTGCCAGCTCACCAAGGCCTAGCGGGAGGATCCACAATGAGCAGTTCTTC. This codes for CASSPRPSGRIHNEQFF.

This clonotype was seen more than once but under ten times. This chain links TRBV20-1 with TRBJ1-5; the D is unclear. In germline, CDR1 is DFQATT, CDR2 SNEGSKA (reference sequence). This CDR3 is built from 14 residues. V lost 6 bases and J lost 10, with 22 bases in between. CDR3: CSAKNPGGVHPQHF. Written as DNA, the CDR3 is TGCAGTGCAAAAAACCCAGGTGGAGTTCACCCCCAGCATTTT.

Notes on this clonotype: This sequence may be a read error, since a much larger clone differs from it by one base. The V and J genes are TRBV5-1 and TRBJ2-1; TRBD1 matches at 9 bases. The germline V gene has CDR1 SGHRS and CDR2 YFSETQ. The CDR3 extends over 15 amino acids. The DNA of the CDR3 is TGCGCCAGCAGCTTGGTGGACAGGGGTATCAATGTGCAGTTCTTC. Its translation: CASSLVDRGINVQFF.

V and J are TRBV20-1 and TRBJ2-3; the match to TRBD2 covers 7 bases. Losses at the gene ends were 3 bases for V and 2 bases for J; bases not matched to a gene: 5. CDR3 length: 14 amino acids. CDR1 and CDR2 from the germline V gene are DFQATT and SNEGSKA (reference sequence). CDR3: CSARPGTNTDTQYF. DNA for the CDR3: TGCAGTGCTAGGCCCGGGACTAACACAGATACGCAGTATTTT.

Comment on this clonotype: It may be a read error: a sequence one base away is much more abundant. J is TRBJ2-5 and V is TRBV11-2; 10 positions match TRBD2. The DNA end is more similar to TRBJ2-7, so the J call may be wrong. CDR1 and CDR2 (germline): SGHAT, FQNNGV. The CDR3 runs 14 residues. The CDR3 DNA reads TGTGCCGGCAGCCATAGCGGGGGGACCTACGAGCAGTACTTC. Encoded protein: CAGSHSGGTYEQYF.

The chain links TRBV2 to TRBJ1-1; no reliable D call. The CDR3 loop spans 14 amino acids. CDR1 is SNHLY, CDR2 FYNNEI, per germline. Deletions cut 7 bases from V and 2 bases from J, with 14 bases between. The CDR3 coding sequence is TGTGCCAGCACAGAAAATTTGGGAAACACTGAAGCTTTCTTT. It codes for CASTENLGNTEAFF. Together with reference TRBV2 and TRBJ1-1, the CDR3 gives the full variable domain: EPEVTQTPSHQVTQMGQEVILRCVPISNHLYFYWYRQILGQKVEFLVSFYNNEISEKSEIFDDQFSVERPDGSNFTLKIRSTKLEDSAMYFCASTENLGNTEAFFGQGTRLTVV.

This clonotype was counted many times. The gene calls are TRBV28 and TRBJ1-2; D uncertain. The CDR3 contains 11 residues. V lost 4 bases, J lost 8 bases, and 8 bases lay in between. CDR1 is MDHEN, CDR2 SYDVKM, per germline. This CDR3 is CASSSPSGYTF. CDR3 nucleotide sequence: TGTGCCAGCAGTTCGCCCTCAGGCTACACCTTC.

This clonotype was found a few times. The chain links TRBV27 to TRBJ2-7, with TRBD1 matching 7 bases. The germline CDR1 and CDR2 sequences are MNHEY and SMNVEV (reference sequence). The CDR3 totals 14 residues. V lost 6 bases and J lost 4; bases outside the gene matches: 9. The CDR3 reads CASSPDRDLYEQYF. The DNA for the CDR3 is TGTGCCAGCAGCCCTGACAGGGATCTATACGAGCAGTACTTC.

The rearrangement links TRBV28 to TRBJ1-5; D is unresolved. The CDR3 is 14 residues long. The V gene's germline CDR1 is MDHEN and CDR2 SYDVKM. Deletions cut 6 bases from V and 6 bases from J, with 15 bases between. CDR3 protein: CASSTTLGSQPQHF. In DNA form, the CDR3 reads TGTGCCAGCAGCACCACCTTGGGGAGTCAGCCCCAGCATTTT.

Only a few counts were recorded for this clonotype. The chain has TRBV4-1 and TRBJ1-4; tentatively, D is TRBD1 (5 bases). There are 16 residues in the CDR3. Germline CDR1 reads MGHRA; CDR2 reads YSYEKL. Trimming left V 0 bases short and J 3 bases short, with 11 bases between. Here the CDR3 reads CASSQDLGGANEKLFF. The CDR3, as DNA: TGCGCCAGCAGCCAAGATCTCGGGGGAGCTAATGAAAAACTGTTTTTT.

The genes are TRBV6-6 and TRBJ1-1, with D possibly TRBD1 on 5 matching bases. The CDR3 extends over 12 amino acids. Germline V lookup: CDR1 MNHNY, CDR2 SVGAGI (reference sequence). Trimming left V 5 bases short and J 4 bases short, with 8 bases between. CDR3: CASSGAGTEAFF. The CDR3 nucleotides are TGTGCCAGCAGTGGGGCCGGCACTGAAGCTTTCTTT.

The table lists this clonotype with many counts. CDR3 protein: CASSQGWSSYNSPLHF. In DNA form, the CDR3 reads TGCGCCAGCAGCCAAGGGTGGAGCTCCTATAATTCACCCCTCCACTTT. The chain is built from TRBV4-3 and TRBJ1-6; no definite D call. The V end was cut by 1 base, the J end by 0 bases, with 7 bases between. This CDR3 is built from 16 residues. Germline CDR1 LGHNA, CDR2 YSLEER.

This clonotype came up many times. V and J are TRBV7-9 and TRBJ2-7; 10 bases line up with TRBD1. V was clipped by 5 bases and J by 5 bases; unmatched bases: 6. Germline CDR1 reads SEHNR; CDR2 reads FQNEAQ (reference sequence). The CDR3 is 14 amino acids. In nucleotides, the CDR3 is TGTGCCAGCAGCCCCGGGGACAGGGGTCACGAGCAGTACTTC. Its protein product is CASSPGDRGHEQYF.

This clonotype occurred a few times. A much larger clone sits a single nucleotide away, making a read error possible. V usage is TRBV29-1 and J usage is TRBJ1-2, with D tentatively TRBD1 (5 bases). The CDR3 spans 11 residues. Between the trimmed V and J ends, which lost 6 bases and 8 bases, there was a span of 13 bases. CDR1 is SQVTM and CDR2 is ANQGSEA in the germline V gene. The CDR3 bases are TGCAGCGTGGGACGGGGAATAGGCTACACCTTC. Protein product: CSVGRGIGYTF.

To note about this clonotype: Since a much larger clone is just one base distant, this may be a read error. The chain links TRBV4-1 to TRBJ1-2; no clear D gene. Looked up from germline, CDR1 is MGHRA and CDR2 is YSYEKL. The CDR3 has 16 amino acids. The CDR3 sequence: CASRQDQASGTYGYTF. The DNA for the CDR3 is TGCGCCAGCAGACAAGATCAGGCCTCCGGTACCTATGGCTACACCTTC.

The chain couples TRBV30 to TRBJ2-7; TRBD2 might be the D (5 bases). CDR3 length: 15 residues. CDR1 GTSNPN and CDR2 SVGIG come from the germline V gene (reference sequence). Trimming took 2 bases from V and 7 from J, leaving 21 bases between them. The DNA for the CDR3 is TGTGCCTGGAGTTTTTTAGTGGGTGGCGGGTTGGAGCAGTACTTC. Translated: CAWSFLVGGGLEQYF. The full variable domain, with the rest looked up from reference TRBV30 and TRBJ2-7, is SQTIHQWPATLVQPVGSPLSLECTVEGTSNPNLYWYRQAAGRGLQLLFYSVGIGQISSEVPQNLSASRPQDRQFILSSKKLLLSDSGFYLCAWSFLVGGGLEQYFGPGTRLTVT.

This clonotype showed up just once. The rearrangement links TRBV6-1 to TRBJ2-5; D perhaps matches TRBD1 (5 bases). The CDR3 sequence is 14 residues long. With 7 bases removed from V and 5 bases from J, the gap between germline ends came to 17 bases. CDR1 and CDR2 from the germline V gene are MNHNS and SASEGT. The CDR3 DNA reads TGTGCCAGCAAACTCGACAGAAATAGGGAGACCCAGTACTTC. As protein: CASKLDRNRETQYF.

Points on this clonotype: One end of the junction varies from germline; a read error may be responsible. This chain joins TRBV5-1 and TRBJ2-1; 7 bases map to TRBD1. CDR3 length: 15 amino acids. The germline gives CDR1 SGHRS, CDR2 YFSETQ. CDR3 DNA: TGCGCCAGCAGCAGGGACAGATCGGGACCCAATGGGCAGTTCTTC. It yields the protein CASSRDRSGPNGQFF.

The CDR3 here is CASSPKPGGPEQYF. CDR3 nucleotide sequence: TGTGCCAGCAGTCCCAAACCGGGCGGGCCCGAGCAGTACTTC. The chain combines TRBV27 with TRBJ2-7, with D perhaps matching TRBD2 (5 bases). This CDR3 is 14 amino acids long. Germline CDR1 is MNHEY and CDR2 is SMNVEV (reference sequence). The V gene lost 5 bases and the J gene lost 6 bases, with 17 bases spanning the gap.

This clonotype was observed many times. The chain uses TRBV11-1 and TRBJ1-2, with 7 bases identical to TRBD1. The CDR3 extends over 13 amino acids. J lost 4 bases, V lost 4 bases, and 3 bases had no gene match. The germline gives CDR1 SGHAT, CDR2 FQDESV (reference sequence). For the CDR3, the DNA is TGTGCCAGCAGCTACGGGACAGCCTATGGCTACACCTTC. Translated: CASSYGTAYGYTF. Full variable domain (missing parts from reference TRBV11-1 and TRBJ1-2): EAEVAQSPRYKITEKSQAVAFWCDPISGHATLYWYRQILGQGPELLVQFQDESVVDDSQLPKDRFSAERLKGVDSTLKIQPAELGDSAMYLCASSYGTAYGYTFGSGTRLTVV.